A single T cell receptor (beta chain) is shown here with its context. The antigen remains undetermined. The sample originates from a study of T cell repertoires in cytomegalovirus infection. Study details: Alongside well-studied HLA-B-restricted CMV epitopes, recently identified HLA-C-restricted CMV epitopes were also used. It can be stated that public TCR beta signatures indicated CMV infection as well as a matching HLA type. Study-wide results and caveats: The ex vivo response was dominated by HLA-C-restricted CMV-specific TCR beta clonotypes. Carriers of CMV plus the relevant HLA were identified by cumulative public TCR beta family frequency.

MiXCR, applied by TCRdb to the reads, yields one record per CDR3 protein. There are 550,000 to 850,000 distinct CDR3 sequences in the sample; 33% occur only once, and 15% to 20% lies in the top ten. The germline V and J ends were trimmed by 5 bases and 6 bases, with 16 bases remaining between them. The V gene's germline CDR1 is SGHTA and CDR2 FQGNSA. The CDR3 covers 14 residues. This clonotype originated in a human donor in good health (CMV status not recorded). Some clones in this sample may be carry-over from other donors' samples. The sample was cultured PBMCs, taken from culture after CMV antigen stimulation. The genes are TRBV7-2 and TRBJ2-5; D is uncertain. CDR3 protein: CASSPRLLQQTQYF. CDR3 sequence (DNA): TGTGCCAGCAGCCCCCGGCTCCTACAGCAGACCCAGTACTTC. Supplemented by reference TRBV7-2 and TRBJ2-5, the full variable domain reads GAGVSQSPSNKVTEKGKDVELRCDPISGHTALYWYRQSLGQGLEFLIYFQGNSAPDKSGLPSDRFSAERTGGSVSTLTIQRTQQEDSAVYLCASSPRLLQQTQYFGPGTRLLVL.